The 3 T cell receptor beta chains reported below all come from one sample, sequenced in a study of sequential checkpoint blockade in melanoma. Sequenced by immunoSEQ multiplex PCR; TCRdb stores in-frame clones only, minus some. The repertoire holds under 40,000 clones, with approximately 86% as singletons. Sample treatment: randomized to nivolumab then ipilimumab (arm A) or the reverse (arm B). Sequenced here: CD8+ T cells sorted from blood (inferred from file names), sampled from a patient given nivolumab and ipilimumab in sequence. These receptors were collected from a human donor with melanoma.

This clone was counted a single time. The rearrangement links TRBV5-1 to TRBJ1-2, with D perhaps TRBD1 (5 bases). V was cut by 0 bases and J by 4 bases, with 13 bases left in between. CDR3 length equals 15 residues. The V gene's germline CDR1 is SGHRS and CDR2 YFSETQ. CDR3 coding DNA: TGCGCCAGCAGCTTGGCCGGGAGGGGCGTCTATGGCTACACCTTC. This sequence encodes CASSLAGRGVYGYTF.

The CDR3 coding sequence is TGTGCCATCAGGGACGGGAGCTCCTACGAGCAGTACTTC. Encoded protein: CAIRDGSSYEQYF. The V and J genes are TRBV10-3 and TRBJ2-7; D possibly corresponds to TRBD2 (6 bases). Trimming stripped 6 bases from V and 0 bases from J, with 9 bases between. CDR1 ENHRY and CDR2 SYGVKD come from the germline V gene. The CDR3 is 13 amino acids.

The V and J genes are TRBV11-2 and TRBJ2-5; TRBD1 might be the D (6 bases). Germline V CDR1 and CDR2: SGHAT, FQNNGV. Deletions cut 6 bases from V and 1 base from J, with 15 bases between. The CDR3 is made up of 15 amino acids. This CDR3 reads CASRRAYRAQETQYF. The CDR3 DNA sequence: TGTGCCAGCAGGCGGGCTTACAGGGCCCAAGAGACCCAGTACTTC.